This entry lists 32 T cell receptor beta chains sequenced from one sample in a study of T cells in Graves' hyperthyroidism and ophthalmopathy. TCR beta CDR3 regions were amplified from RNA. Researchers ran a first-round RT-PCR on the TCR CDR3 using the HTBI primer set. MiXCR, run by TCRdb on the multiplex PCR reads, gives a single entry per CDR3 protein. The profile covers more than 150,000 distinct CDR3 sequences, with more than 15% appearing a single time and under 35% taken by the ten largest. What was sequenced was blood. These receptors came from a woman in her forties or fifties with Graves' hyperthyroidism.

This clonotype was seen at least ten times. This sequence joins TRBV5-1 and TRBJ2-3, with no clear D. This CDR3 has 15 residues. Trimming pared 0 bases from V and 5 bases from J, leaving 13 bases between. Germline CDR1 reads SGHRS; CDR2 reads YFSETQ. The CDR3 is CASSLETQRKDTQYF. Here the CDR3 DNA reads TGCGCCAGCAGCTTGGAGACCCAACGGAAAGATACGCAGTATTTT.

This clonotype was observed many times. The V and J genes are TRBV3-1 and TRBJ1-2, with TRBD1 matching over 12 bases. The germline V gene has CDR1 LGHDT and CDR2 YNNKEL (reference sequence). CDR3 length: 16 amino acids. With 0 bases clipped from V and 7 bases from J, the junction kept 6 bases outside the gene matches. CDR3 residues: CASSQDRDRGRGGYTF. Here the CDR3 DNA reads TGTGCCAGCAGCCAAGATAGGGACAGGGGGCGCGGTGGCTACACCTTC.

This clonotype was found many times. The CDR3: CASSYAAGVNNEQFF. CDR3 bases: TGTGCCAGCAGTTACGCAGCGGGGGTCAACAATGAGCAGTTCTTC. The chain has TRBV6-1 and TRBJ2-1; TRBD2 matches 8 bases. From germline, CDR1 is MNHNS and CDR2 SASEGT. V dropped 5 bases and J dropped 5; count of bases not matched to a gene: 8. CDR3 length: 15 residues.

This clonotype was seen ten or more times. This chain's CDR3 is CASSVLLAGTGELFF. Written as DNA, the CDR3 is TGTGCCAGCAGCGTATTACTAGCGGGGACCGGGGAGCTGTTTTTT. This chain links TRBV9 with TRBJ2-2; the match to TRBD2 covers 10 bases. This CDR3 spans 15 amino acids. The germline gives CDR1 SGDLS, CDR2 YYNGEE. Trimming took 1 base from V and 5 from J; bases not matched to a gene: 2.

V and J are TRBV15 and TRBJ1-2; the D is unclear. V lost 0 bases and J lost 6, with 8 bases in between. Germline lookup yields CDR1 LNHNV and CDR2 YYDKDF (reference sequence). The CDR3 has 13 residues. The CDR3 reads CATSRDGINGYTF. The CDR3 DNA sequence: TGTGCCACCAGCAGAGATGGAATCAATGGCTACACCTTC.

This clonotype was counted many times. The chain's CDR3 is CASSRAQWQGRKTQYF. For the CDR3, the DNA is TGTGCCAGCAGTAGGGCTCAGTGGCAGGGACGAAAGACCCAGTACTTC. This rearrangement joins TRBV12-3 or TRBV12-4 to TRBJ2-5; D may be TRBD1 or TRBD2 (5 bases each). The CDR3 has 16 amino acids. V was trimmed by 5 bases and J by 6 bases, leaving 22 bases between them.

This clonotype was seen at least ten times. The V and J genes are TRBV7-2 and TRBJ2-7, with D possibly TRBD2 on 5 matching bases. Germline CDR1 and CDR2: SGHTA and FQGNSA. V lost 2 bases and J 4 bases, leaving 9 bases between the germline ends. CDR3 length: 13 residues. The CDR3 region has the DNA TGTGCCAGCAGCTTACGGGATCCGTACGAGCAGTACTTC. Translation gives CASSLRDPYEQYF.

This clonotype is medium-sized by share. The V and J genes are TRBV7-8 and TRBJ2-1; 8 bases fit TRBD1. The CDR3 is 14 amino acids. Trimming took 1 base from V and 10 from J; bases not matched to a gene: 6. Germline CDR1 is SGHVS and CDR2 is FQNEAQ. CDR3 bases: TGTGCCAGCAGCTTAGGATCGACAGGGGACGAGCAGTTCTTC. Amino acid sequence: CASSLGSTGDEQFF. The entire variable domain, with the rest obtained from reference TRBV7-8 and TRBJ2-1, is as follows: GAGVSQSPRYKVAKRGQDVALRCDPISGHVSLFWYQQALGQGPEFLTYFQNEAQLDKSGLPSDRFFAERPEGSVSTLKIQRTQQEDSAVYLCASSLGSTGDEQFFGPGTRLTVL.

The rearrangement links TRBV6-1 to TRBJ2-4; no reliable D call. CDR3 size: 10 residues. V lost 6 bases and J 7 bases, leaving 4 bases between the germline ends. The V gene's germline CDR1 is MNHNS and CDR2 SASEGT. CDR3 DNA sequence: TGTGCCAGCAGCGTGAACATTCAGTACTTC. This encodes CASSVNIQYF.

This clonotype was recorded many times. This sequence joins TRBV11-2 and TRBJ1-2; weak D call: TRBD1 (6 bases). The CDR3 spans 16 residues. The V and J ends lost 2 bases and 5 bases respectively, with 18 bases between them. The germline V gene encodes CDR1 SGHAT and CDR2 FQNNGV. CDR3 region: CASSLNIMVGAYGYTF. CDR3 nucleotide sequence: TGTGCCAGCAGCTTAAATATCATGGTGGGGGCTTATGGCTACACCTTC.

Many counts were recorded for this clonotype. The chain links TRBV3-1 to TRBJ2-3; D is possibly TRBD2 (6 bases). There are 15 residues in the CDR3. Germline V gives CDR1 LGHDT, CDR2 YNNKEL (reference sequence). V dropped 4 bases and J dropped 5 bases, with 16 bases sitting between them. DNA for the CDR3: TGTGCCAGCAGCCTAACTCGGGGGAACAAAGATACGCAGTATTTT. Translation gives CASSLTRGNKDTQYF.

This clonotype has a handful of counts. This chain joins TRBV11-2 and TRBJ2-2, with 7 bases lining up with TRBD1. The germline V gene has CDR1 SGHAT and CDR2 FQNNGV. V shed 4 bases and J 5 bases; nucleotides not matched to a gene: 7. This CDR3 comprises 15 residues. CDR3 in amino acids: CASSWTGQITGELFF. DNA of the CDR3: TGTGCCAGCAGCTGGACGGGACAGATAACCGGGGAGCTGTTTTTT.

This clonotype was picked up a small number of times. The rearrangement uses TRBV20-1 and TRBJ1-1; D is unclear. V dropped 6 bases and J dropped 7 bases, with 18 bases sitting between them. CDR1 and CDR2 from the germline V gene are DFQATT and SNEGSKA (reference sequence). The CDR3 covers 13 residues. The CDR3 region has the DNA TGCAGTGCCCGTCGGGCAGACGGCCTTGAAGCTTTCTTT. Translation gives CSARRADGLEAFF.

This clonotype has just a few counts. The chain links TRBV4-1 to TRBJ1-5; the D gene is possibly TRBD1 (5 bases). Trimming took off 3 bases at V and 4 bases at J, with 10 bases between the two ends. This CDR3 comprises 14 residues. Germline V gene lookup returns CDR1 MGHRA and CDR2 YSYEKL. CDR3 loop: CASSHVGGNQPQHF. Here the CDR3 DNA reads TGCGCCAGCAGCCATGTGGGGGGTAATCAGCCCCAGCATTTT.

This clonotype was detected ten times or more. The chain recombines TRBV15 with TRBJ2-2; no definite D call. V lost 2 bases and J lost 4, with 5 bases in between. CDR1 is LNHNV and CDR2 is YYDKDF in the germline V gene (reference sequence). This CDR3 comprises 13 residues. The CDR3 DNA is TGTGCCACCAGCAGAATATTCACCGGGGAGCTGTTTTTT. Translation: CATSRIFTGELFF. The full variable domain, rest sourced from reference TRBV15 and TRBJ2-2, is DAMVIQNPRYQVTQFGKPVTLSCSQTLNHNVMYWYQQKSSQAPKLLFHYYDKDFNNEADTPDNFQSRRPNTSFCFLDIRSPGLGDTAMYLCATSRIFTGELFFGEGSRLTVL.

CDR3 coding DNA: TGTGCCAGCAGCCAAGGTCCCTCACGGGGTGGCGAAACCGATGAGCAGTTCTTC. This sequence encodes CASSQGPSRGGETDEQFF. The J gene is TRBJ2-1, the V gene TRBV3-1; TRBD2 is a possible D gene (5 bases). Looked up from germline, CDR1 is LGHDT and CDR2 is YNNKEL (reference sequence). Trimming pared 1 base from V and 8 bases from J, leaving 24 bases between. The CDR3 runs to 18 residues.

This clonotype has more than one count but fewer than ten. This chain joins TRBV18 and TRBJ2-7, with TRBD1 matching 11 bases. Germline loops: CDR1 KGHSH, CDR2 LQKENI. The junction had 2 bases not matched to a gene; V was cut back by 4 bases and J by 0 bases. The CDR3 is made up of 15 amino acids. The CDR3 nucleotides read TGTGCCAGCTCACGCGGGACAGGGGGCTCCTACGAGCAGTACTTC. Amino acids: CASSRGTGGSYEQYF.

This clonotype was observed a few times. One junction end disagrees with the germline gene, perhaps due to a read error. This chain links TRBV5-1 with TRBJ1-1; the D gene is possibly TRBD1 (5 bases). The CDR3 length is 12 residues. Germline V gene lookup returns CDR1 SGHRS and CDR2 YFSETQ. CDR3 sequence: CASSLIGGEALF. CDR3 DNA: TGCGCCAGCAGCTTGATCGGGGGAGAAGCTCTCTTT.

This clonotype has at least ten counts. The gene calls are TRBV7-2 and TRBJ1-4, with 9 bases lining up with TRBD1. Germline V gene sequence: CDR1 SGHTA, CDR2 FQGNSA. The CDR3 sequence is 15 residues long. With V trimmed by 0 bases and J by 8 bases, 4 bases remained unmatched. CDR3 bases: TGTGCCAGCAGCTTAGCGCCGGGACAGGGAGAAAAACTGTTTTTT. Translation: CASSLAPGQGEKLFF.

J is TRBJ1-5 and V is TRBV30; D ambiguous. Germline V gives CDR1 GTSNPN, CDR2 SVGIG (reference sequence). This CDR3 contains 13 residues. V lost 1 base to trimming and J lost 3 bases, with 7 bases between them. In nucleotides, the CDR3 is TGTGCCTGGAGTGGTAGGGACAATCAGCCCCAGCATTTT. Translation gives CAWSGRDNQPQHF. Full variable domain (missing parts from reference TRBV30 and TRBJ1-5): SQTIHQWPATLVQPVGSPLSLECTVEGTSNPNLYWYRQAAGRGLQLLFYSVGIGQISSEVPQNLSASRPQDRQFILSSKKLLLSDSGFYLCAWSGRDNQPQHFGDGTRLSIL.

This clonotype was counted at least ten times. V gene TRBV6-2 or TRBV6-3 combines with J gene TRBJ1-2; D unclear. V was clipped by 2 bases and J by 2 bases, with 15 bases between them. The CDR3 has 16 amino acids. The V gene's germline CDR1 is MNHEY and CDR2 SVGEGT. CDR3 nucleotides: TGTGCCAGCAGTTACGACCCCCGTGGGCTCAACTATGGCTACACCTTC. It specifies CASSYDPRGLNYGYTF.

The rearrangement links TRBV5-8 to TRBJ2-5, with 7 bases identical to TRBD1. The V gene's germline CDR1 is SGHTS and CDR2 YDEGEE. J lost 4 bases, V lost 4 bases, and 16 bases had no gene match. The CDR3 is 17 residues long. CDR3 in amino acids: CASSPYRTDRVAETQYF. CDR3 nucleotides: TGTGCCAGCAGCCCATACCGAACCGACAGGGTGGCAGAGACCCAGTACTTC.

Ten or more counts support this clonotype. The gene calls are TRBV12-3 or TRBV12-4 and TRBJ2-1; D is possibly TRBD2 (5 bases). The CDR3 is made up of 15 amino acids. Trimming cost V 6 bases and J 0 bases, with 12 bases left between them. The CDR3 nucleotides read TGTGCCAGCAGGACCGACGGGAACTCCTACAATGAGCAGTTCTTC. Amino acid sequence: CASRTDGNSYNEQFF.

This clonotype was counted many times. J is TRBJ2-3 and V is TRBV12-3 or TRBV12-4; a possible D gene is TRBD1 (5 bases). The CDR3 contains 15 residues. The V and J ends lost 2 bases and 1 base respectively, with 10 bases between them. CDR3 nucleotides: TGTGCCAGCAGTTTACTCCTAGGGGGCACAGATACGCAGTATTTT. Translation: CASSLLLGGTDTQYF.

This clonotype has a count of ten or more. This chain uses TRBV7-2 with TRBJ1-6; a possible D gene is TRBD1 (6 bases). Germline V gene sequence: CDR1 SGHTA, CDR2 FQGNSA. The CDR3 runs to 15 residues. Trimming shortened V by 4 bases and J by 12 bases, and 19 bases separated the two germline ends. The CDR3 loop reads CASSSDSRIGVPLHF. The CDR3 DNA reads as TGTGCCAGCAGCTCGGACAGTCGTATAGGGGTACCCCTCCACTTT.

This clonotype was detected ten times or more. V is TRBV6-1 and J is TRBJ1-5; D is unresolved. Trimming cost V 5 bases and J 0 bases, with 11 bases left between them. The length of the CDR3 is 15 residues. The germline gives CDR1 MNHNS, CDR2 SASEGT. The CDR3 here is CASSYSLDSNQPQHF. For the CDR3, the DNA is TGTGCCAGCAGTTACAGTCTTGATAGCAATCAGCCCCAGCATTTT.

Ten or more counts support this clonotype. The chain is built from TRBV5-1 and TRBJ2-4; D perhaps matches TRBD2 (5 bases). Germline values: CDR1 SGHRS, CDR2 YFSETQ. There are 15 residues in the CDR3. Trimming pared 7 bases from V and 3 bases from J, leaving 17 bases between. The CDR3 DNA follows: TGCGCCAGCCAAATAACGGCAGGAGGCAAAAACATTCAGTACTTC. This encodes CASQITAGGKNIQYF.

This clonotype came up many times. The chain employs TRBV9 and TRBJ1-2; D gene uncertain. Between the trimmed V and J ends, which lost 3 bases and 1 base, there was a span of 13 bases. Germline V gene sequence: CDR1 SGDLS, CDR2 YYNGEE. The CDR3 is 15 amino acids. This CDR3 reads CASSGYRGVNYGYTF. The DNA for the CDR3 is TGTGCCAGCAGCGGTTACAGAGGCGTTAACTATGGCTACACCTTC.

This clonotype came up a few times. The gene calls are TRBV3-1 and TRBJ1-4; TRBD1 might be the D (5 bases). Trimming pared 0 bases from V and 8 bases from J, leaving 7 bases between. The germline V gene encodes CDR1 LGHDT and CDR2 YNNKEL (reference sequence). The CDR3 runs to 13 residues. Here the CDR3 DNA reads TGTGCCAGCAGCCAAGATCGGACAGAAAAACTGTTTTTT. It translates to CASSQDRTEKLFF.

This clonotype was seen many times. The CDR3 is CASSSRLSSTDTQYF. In DNA form, the CDR3 reads TGTGCCAGCAGTTCCCGACTGAGTAGCACAGATACGCAGTATTTT. This chain connects TRBV12-3 or TRBV12-4 to TRBJ2-3, with D hard to call. Trimming removed 4 bases at V and 0 bases at J, with 11 bases between. The CDR3 contains 15 residues.

This clonotype was picked up many times. The chain carries TRBV6-1 and TRBJ1-2; 7 bases align to TRBD1. Losses at the gene ends were 3 bases for V and 8 bases for J; bases not matched to a gene: 12. CDR1 is MNHNS, CDR2 SASEGT, per germline. CDR3 length: 15 amino acids. As DNA, the CDR3 is TGTGCCAGCAGTGATCTCGGACAGGCTATGGTCGGCTACACCTTC. Residues: CASSDLGQAMVGYTF.

In its sample, this clonotype was seen many times. This chain links TRBV6-1 with TRBJ1-5; D perhaps matches TRBD1 (5 bases). Trimming stripped 0 bases from V and 0 bases from J, with 15 bases between. The germline gives CDR1 MNHNS, CDR2 SASEGT. The CDR3 runs to 18 residues. DNA of the CDR3: TGTGCCAGCAGTGAAGCAGGGGCGGCGGTTATTAGCAATCAGCCCCAGCATTTT. It codes for CASSEAGAAVISNQPQHF.